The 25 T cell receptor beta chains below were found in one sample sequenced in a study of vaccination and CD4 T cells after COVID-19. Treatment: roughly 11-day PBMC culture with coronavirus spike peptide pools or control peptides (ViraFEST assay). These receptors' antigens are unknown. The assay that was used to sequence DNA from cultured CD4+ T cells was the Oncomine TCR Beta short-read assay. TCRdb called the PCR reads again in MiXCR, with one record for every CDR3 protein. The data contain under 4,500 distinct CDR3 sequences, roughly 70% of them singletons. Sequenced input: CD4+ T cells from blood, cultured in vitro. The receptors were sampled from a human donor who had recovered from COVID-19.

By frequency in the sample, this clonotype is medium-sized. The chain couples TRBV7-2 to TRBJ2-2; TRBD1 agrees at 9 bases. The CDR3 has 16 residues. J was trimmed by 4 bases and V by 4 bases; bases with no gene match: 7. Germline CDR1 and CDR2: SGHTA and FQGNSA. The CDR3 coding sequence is TGTGCCAGCAGCTCCAGAGGACAGGGGACCACCGGGGAGCTGTTTTTT. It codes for CASSSRGQGTTGELFF.

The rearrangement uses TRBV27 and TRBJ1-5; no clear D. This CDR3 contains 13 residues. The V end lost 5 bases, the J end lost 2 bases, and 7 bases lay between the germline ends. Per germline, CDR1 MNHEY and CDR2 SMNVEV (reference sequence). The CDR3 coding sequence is TGTGCCAGCAGTCCGCCCGGCAATCAGCCCCAGCATTTT. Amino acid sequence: CASSPPGNQPQHF.

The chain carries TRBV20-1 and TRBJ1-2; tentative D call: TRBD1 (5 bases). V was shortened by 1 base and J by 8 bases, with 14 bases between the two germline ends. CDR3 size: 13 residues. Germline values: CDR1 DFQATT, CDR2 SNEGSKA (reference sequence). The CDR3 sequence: CSARGGTVEGYTF. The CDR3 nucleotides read TGCAGTGCTAGAGGAGGGACTGTTGAAGGCTACACCTTC.

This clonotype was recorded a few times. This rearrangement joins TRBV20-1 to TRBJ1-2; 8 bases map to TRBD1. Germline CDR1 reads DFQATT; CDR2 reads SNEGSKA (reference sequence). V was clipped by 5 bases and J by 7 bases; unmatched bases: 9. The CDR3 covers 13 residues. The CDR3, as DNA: TGCAGTGCTCCCCTCAGGGGGCGCGGTGGCTACACCTTC. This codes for CSAPLRGRGGYTF.

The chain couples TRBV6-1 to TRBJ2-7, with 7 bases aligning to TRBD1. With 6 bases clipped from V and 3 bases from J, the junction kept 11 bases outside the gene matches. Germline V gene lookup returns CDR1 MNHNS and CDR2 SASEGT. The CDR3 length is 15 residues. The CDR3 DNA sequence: TGTGCCAGCAGGCGACAGGGTGGAAAACTCTACGAGCAGTACTTC. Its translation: CASRRQGGKLYEQYF.

CDR3 in amino acids: CASSASGEGQPQHF. CDR3 nucleotides: TGTGCCAGCAGTGCTTCGGGGGAAGGTCAGCCCCAGCATTTT. The V and J genes are TRBV6-1 and TRBJ1-5; maybe TRBD1 (5 bases). Trimming removed 4 bases at V and 6 bases at J, with 13 bases between. The CDR3 contains 14 residues. CDR1 is MNHNS, CDR2 SASEGT, per germline.

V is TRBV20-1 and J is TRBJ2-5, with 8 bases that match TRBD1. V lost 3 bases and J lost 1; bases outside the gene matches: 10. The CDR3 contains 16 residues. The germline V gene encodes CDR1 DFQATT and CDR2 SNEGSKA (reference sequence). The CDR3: CSASGAQGAAQETQYF. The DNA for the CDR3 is TGCAGTGCTAGTGGGGCTCAGGGGGCCGCCCAAGAGACCCAGTACTTC.

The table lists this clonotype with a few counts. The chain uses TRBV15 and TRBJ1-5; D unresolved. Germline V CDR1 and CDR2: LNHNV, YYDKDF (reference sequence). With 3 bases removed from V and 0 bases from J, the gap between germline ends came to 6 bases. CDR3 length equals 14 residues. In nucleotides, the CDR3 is TGTGCCACCAGCAGCCTTCATAGCAATCAGCCCCAGCATTTT. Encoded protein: CATSSLHSNQPQHF.

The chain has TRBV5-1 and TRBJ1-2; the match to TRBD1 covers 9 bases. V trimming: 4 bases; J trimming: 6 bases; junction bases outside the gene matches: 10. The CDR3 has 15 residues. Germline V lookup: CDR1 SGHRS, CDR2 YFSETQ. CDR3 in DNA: TGCGCCAGCAGCCCGCGGACAGGGGACGTTAATGGCTACACCTTC. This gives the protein CASSPRTGDVNGYTF.

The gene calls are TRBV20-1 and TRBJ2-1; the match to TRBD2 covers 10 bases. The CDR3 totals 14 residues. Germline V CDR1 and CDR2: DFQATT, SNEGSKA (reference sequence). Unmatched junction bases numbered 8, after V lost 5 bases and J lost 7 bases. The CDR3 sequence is CSAALAGGRNEQFF. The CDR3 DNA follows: TGCAGTGCTGCCTTAGCGGGGGGTCGTAATGAGCAGTTCTTC.

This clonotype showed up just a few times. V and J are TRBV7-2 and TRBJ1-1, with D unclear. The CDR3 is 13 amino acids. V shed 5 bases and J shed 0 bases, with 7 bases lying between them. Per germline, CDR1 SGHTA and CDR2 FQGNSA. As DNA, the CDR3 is TGTGCCAGCAGCCTCTTTGTGAACACTGAAGCTTTCTTT. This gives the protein CASSLFVNTEAFF. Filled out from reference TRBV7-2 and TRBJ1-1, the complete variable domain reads GAGVSQSPSNKVTEKGKDVELRCDPISGHTALYWYRQSLGQGLEFLIYFQGNSAPDKSGLPSDRFSAERTGGSVSTLTIQRTQQEDSAVYLCASSLFVNTEAFFGQGTRLTVV.

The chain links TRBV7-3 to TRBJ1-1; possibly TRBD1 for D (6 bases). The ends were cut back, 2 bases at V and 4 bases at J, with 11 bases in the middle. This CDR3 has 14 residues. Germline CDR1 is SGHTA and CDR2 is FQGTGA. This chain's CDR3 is CASSLGRGITEAFF. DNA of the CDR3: TGTGCCAGCAGCTTAGGGAGGGGGATCACTGAAGCTTTCTTT.

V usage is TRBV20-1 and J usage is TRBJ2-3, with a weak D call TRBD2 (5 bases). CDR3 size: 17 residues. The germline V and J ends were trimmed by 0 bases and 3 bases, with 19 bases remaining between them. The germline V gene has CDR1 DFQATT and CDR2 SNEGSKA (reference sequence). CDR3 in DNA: TGCAGTGCTAGAGATCTTCTCCGGTCCTCGGGAACAGATACGCAGTATTTT. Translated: CSARDLLRSSGTDTQYF.

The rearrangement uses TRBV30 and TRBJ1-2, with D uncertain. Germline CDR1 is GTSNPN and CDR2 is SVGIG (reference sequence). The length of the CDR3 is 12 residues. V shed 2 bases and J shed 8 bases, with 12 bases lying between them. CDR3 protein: CAWSSSVGGYTF. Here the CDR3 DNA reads TGTGCCTGGAGTTCATCGGTAGGCGGCTACACCTTC.

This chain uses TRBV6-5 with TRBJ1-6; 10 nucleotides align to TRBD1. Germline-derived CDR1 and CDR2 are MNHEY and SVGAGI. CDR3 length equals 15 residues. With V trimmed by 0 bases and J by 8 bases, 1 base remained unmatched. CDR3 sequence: CASSYSGQGYSPLHF. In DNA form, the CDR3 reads TGTGCCAGCAGTTACTCGGGACAGGGGTATTCACCCCTCCACTTT.

The CDR3 coding sequence is TGTGCCAGTAGTGCGGGACTCCTAATCGAGGGTGGCTACACCTTC. Translation: CASSAGLLIEGGYTF. The chain links TRBV19 to TRBJ1-2, with TRBD1 as a possible D gene (5 bases). Trimming removed 5 bases at V and 7 bases at J, with 20 bases between. The CDR3 spans 15 residues. The germline V gene encodes CDR1 LNHDA and CDR2 SQIVND (reference sequence).

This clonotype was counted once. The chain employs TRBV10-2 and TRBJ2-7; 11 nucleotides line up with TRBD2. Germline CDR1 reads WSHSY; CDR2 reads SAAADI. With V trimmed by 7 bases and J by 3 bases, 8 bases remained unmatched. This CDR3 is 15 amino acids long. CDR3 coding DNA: TGCGCCAGCAAGCTCCCGGGACTAGCGGACTACGAGCAGTACTTC. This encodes CASKLPGLADYEQYF.

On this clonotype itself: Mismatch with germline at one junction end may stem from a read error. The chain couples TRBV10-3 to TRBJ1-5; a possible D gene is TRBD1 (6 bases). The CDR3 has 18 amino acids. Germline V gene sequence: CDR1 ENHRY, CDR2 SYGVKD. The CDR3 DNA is TGTGCCAGCAGTATTGCCCTTCGAGGACAGAGTAGCGATCAGCCCCAGCATTTT. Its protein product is CASSIALRGQSSDQPQHF.

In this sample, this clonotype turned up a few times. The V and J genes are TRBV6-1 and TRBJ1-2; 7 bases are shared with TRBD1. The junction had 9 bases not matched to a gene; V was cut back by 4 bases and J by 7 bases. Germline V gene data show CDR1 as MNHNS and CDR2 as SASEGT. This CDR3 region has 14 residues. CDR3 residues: CASSATDRAGGYTF. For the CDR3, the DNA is TGTGCCAGCAGTGCCACTGACAGGGCGGGTGGCTACACCTTC.

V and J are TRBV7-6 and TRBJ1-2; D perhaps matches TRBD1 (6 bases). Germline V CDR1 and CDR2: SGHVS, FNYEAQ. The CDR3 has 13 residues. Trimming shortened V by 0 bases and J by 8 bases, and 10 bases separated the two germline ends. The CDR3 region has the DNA TGTGCCAGCAGCTTAGCGGGGGGGGCCGGCTACACCTTC. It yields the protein CASSLAGGAGYTF.

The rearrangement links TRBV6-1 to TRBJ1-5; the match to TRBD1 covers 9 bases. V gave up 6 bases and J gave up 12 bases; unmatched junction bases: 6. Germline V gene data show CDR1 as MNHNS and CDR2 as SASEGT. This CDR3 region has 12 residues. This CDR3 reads CASSRTGGSQHF. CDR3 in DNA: TGTGCCAGCAGCAGAACAGGGGGCAGCCAGCATTTT.

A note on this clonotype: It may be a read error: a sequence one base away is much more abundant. CDR3 loop: CGAEQGAGELFF. The DNA for the CDR3 is TGCGGTGCTGAACAGGGGGCCGGGGAGCTGTTTTTT. The gene calls are TRBV20-1 and TRBJ2-2, with 8 bases matching TRBD1. CDR3 size: 12 residues. The V gene's germline CDR1 is DFQATT and CDR2 SNEGSKA (reference sequence).

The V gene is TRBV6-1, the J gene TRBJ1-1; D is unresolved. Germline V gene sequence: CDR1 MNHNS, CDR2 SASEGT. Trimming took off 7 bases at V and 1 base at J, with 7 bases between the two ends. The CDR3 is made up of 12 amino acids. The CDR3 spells CASKTGNTEAFF. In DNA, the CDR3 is TGTGCCAGCAAGACGGGGAACACTGAAGCTTTCTTT.

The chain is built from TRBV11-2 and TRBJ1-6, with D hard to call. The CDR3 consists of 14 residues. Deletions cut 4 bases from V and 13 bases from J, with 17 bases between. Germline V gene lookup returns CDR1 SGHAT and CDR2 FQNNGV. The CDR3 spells CASSSPQSQRPLHF. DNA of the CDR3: TGTGCCAGCAGCTCCCCCCAGTCGCAAAGGCCCCTCCACTTT. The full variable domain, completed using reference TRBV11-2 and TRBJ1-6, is EAGVAQSPRYKIIEKRQSVAFWCNPISGHATLYWYQQILGQGPKLLIQFQNNGVVDDSQLPKDRFSAERLKGVDSTLKIQPAKLEDSAVYLCASSSPQSQRPLHFGNGTRLTVT.

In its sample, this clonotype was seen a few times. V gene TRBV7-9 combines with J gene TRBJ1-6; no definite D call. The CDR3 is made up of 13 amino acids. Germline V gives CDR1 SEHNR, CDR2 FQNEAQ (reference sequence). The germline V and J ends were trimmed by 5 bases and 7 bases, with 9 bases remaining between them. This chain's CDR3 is CASSPLGNSPLHF. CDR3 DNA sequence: TGTGCCAGCAGCCCGTTGGGGAATTCACCCCTCCACTTT.